This T cell receptor beta chain was identified during a study of T-cell memory formation after mild COVID-19. The CDR3 runs 17 residues. V shed 0 bases and J 0 bases; nucleotides not matched to a gene: 8. Germline V gene lookup returns CDR1 DFQATT and CDR2 SNEGSKA (reference sequence). Each CDR3 protein gets one entry after TCRdb re-called the 5' RACE reads with MiXCR. The table lists approximately 260,000 distinct CDR3 sequences, approximately 16% of them singletons, with 3.5% to 4% in the top ten. This clonotype came up a few times. Sequenced input: PBMCs or a T cell subset sorted from them (not recorded which). This sequence joins TRBV20-1 and TRBJ1-3, with 7 bases fitting TRBD1. The sequence came from a man younger than 35 who had mild COVID-19 (a few samples of this study predate the infection). Cell type and time point are not known. The CDR3 DNA reads TGCAGTGCTAGAGATTTAGACCGGGACAGCTCTGGAAACACCATATATTTT. The encoded protein is CSARDLDRDSSGNTIYF.